The entry below gives a single T cell receptor beta chain sequence along with its context. CDR3 length equals 14 residues. Germline CDR1 reads SEHNR; CDR2 reads FQNEAQ (reference sequence). Trimming cost V 2 bases and J 4 bases, with 12 bases left between them. This sample stems from a study of T cells in tumors after PD-1 blockade. About the research overall: No patient had prior checkpoint blockade, systemic immunosuppression, or radiotherapy within 4 weeks.

The protocol was immunoSEQ multiplex PCR, while the TCRdb copy is restricted to in-frame clones and leaves out a portion. This table holds fewer than 40,000 clones, roughly 73% found once. Template: tumor biopsy or peripheral blood genomic DNA, roughly 616-6,500 ng per sample. The receptor's source is a human donor with basal cell carcinoma. This chain joins TRBV7-9 and TRBJ2-7; D is possibly TRBD1 (5 bases). This specimen was PBMCs, taken after anti-PD-1 treatment. CDR3 nucleotides: TGTGCCAGCAGCTTACAGGGCGATCTTTACGAGCAGTACTTC. Residues: CASSLQGDLYEQYF.